This TCR beta chain was identified during a study of blood T cell repertoires in COVID-19. Overall study: Acute-phase and convalescent COVID-19 samples originated in the United States, Italy and Spain. PBMCs, B-cell-depleted T cells, or T cells provided the cDNA or gDNA that made up the material.

This CDR3 spans 16 amino acids. V lost 4 bases, J lost 5 bases, and 19 bases lay in between. The germline V gene has CDR1 SGHDT and CDR2 YYEEEE. How the authors handled the data: Estimation of nucleated cell counts relied on the amplification of reference gene primers. TCRdb's table, derived via immunoSEQ multiplex PCR, lists solely in-frame clones and lacks some. The DNA was the basis for D and trimming; V, J and clone size are from that table. Of fewer than 350,000 clones listed, approximately 80% are singletons. The source is a woman aged 50 to 60 with active or convalescent COVID-19. The V call is TRBV5-6, the J call TRBJ2-1, with D possibly TRBD2 on 6 matching bases. The material sequenced was peripheral blood. CDR3 sequence (DNA): TGTGCCAGCAGCCCGGAGGGGAGAAGTGGCCACAATGAGCAGTTCTTC. This codes for CASSPEGRSGHNEQFF.